Presented here are 26 T cell receptor beta chains from one specimen sequenced in a study of early T cells in non-severe SARS-CoV-2 infection. TCRdb analysed the 5' RACE reads with MiXCR anew, one entry per CDR3 protein. Of 20,000 to 25,000 distinct CDR3 sequences detected, around 4.5% appear once; the ten largest clones hold roughly 20%. The source material was whole blood. The receptors come from an adult who was a healthcare worker with PCR-confirmed SARS-CoV-2 infection or an uninfected control (not recorded which).

This clonotype was detected a few times. The rearrangement uses TRBV7-2 and TRBJ2-7; 8 nucleotides align to TRBD1. Germline V lookup: CDR1 SGHTA, CDR2 FQGNSA. This CDR3 comprises 13 residues. V was clipped by 5 bases and J by 3 bases; unmatched bases: 3. The DNA of the CDR3 is TGTGCCAGCAGCGGCGGACAGGGCTACGAGCAGTACTTC. It encodes CASSGGQGYEQYF.

This clonotype was picked up many times. As DNA, the CDR3 is TGTGCCAGCAGCCGGGGACTGCAAGAGACCCAGTACTTC. Amino acid sequence: CASSRGLQETQYF. The V call is TRBV7-2, the J call TRBJ2-5; D possibly corresponds to TRBD2 (6 bases). The germline V gene has CDR1 SGHTA and CDR2 FQGNSA. The CDR3 runs to 13 residues. Between the trimmed V and J ends, which lost 5 bases and 2 bases, there was a span of 9 bases.

This clonotype was seen repeatedly, ten times or more. CDR3 loop: CASSIGSSNSPLHF. In DNA form, the CDR3 reads TGTGCCAGCAGCATTGGGAGTTCTAATTCACCCCTCCACTTT. The chain couples TRBV9 to TRBJ1-6; the D is unclear. Germline V gene sequence: CDR1 SGDLS, CDR2 YYNGEE. There are 14 residues in the CDR3. V was pared by 4 bases and J by 6 bases, with 11 bases between.

This clonotype came up many times. The chain carries TRBV6-2 or TRBV6-3 and TRBJ1-2; 7 bases match TRBD1. With V trimmed by 5 bases and J by 6 bases, 6 bases remained unmatched. This CDR3 contains 13 residues. CDR1 is MNHEY, CDR2 SVGEGT, per germline. CDR3 DNA: TGTGCCAGCAGTGCCCGACAGGGAGATGGCTACACCTTC. Translated, it gives CASSARQGDGYTF.

This clonotype was observed a few times. The chain employs TRBV4-3 and TRBJ2-3; the match to TRBD2 covers 11 bases. CDR3 length: 20 residues. V was clipped by 0 bases and J by 0 bases; unmatched bases: 11. Germline values: CDR1 LGHNA, CDR2 YSLEER. The CDR3 protein is CASSQDRGLAGGSSTDTQYF. CDR3 DNA: TGCGCCAGCAGCCAAGATCGGGGCTTAGCGGGAGGGAGCAGCACAGATACGCAGTATTTT.

This clonotype was counted only a few times. A much bigger clone sits one base away, suggesting this may be a read error. This rearrangement joins TRBV7-6 to TRBJ2-7; D unresolved. This CDR3 comprises 15 residues. Germline loops: CDR1 SGHVS, CDR2 FNYEAQ. CDR3: CVSSLTGSNPYEQYF. Here the CDR3 DNA reads TGTGTCAGCAGCTTAACCGGGTCTAATCCCTACGAGCAGTACTTC. The variable domain in full, completed from reference TRBV7-6 and TRBJ2-7, reads GAGVSQSPRYKVTKRGQDVALRCDPISGHVSLYWYRQALGQGPEFLTYFNYEAQQDKSGLPNDRFSAERPEGSISTLTIQRTEQRDSAMYRCVSSLTGSNPYEQYFGPGTRLTVT.

This clonotype was seen a few times. The rearrangement joins TRBV7-3 to TRBJ2-1; 7 bases align to TRBD2. Germline V CDR1 and CDR2: SGHTA, FQGTGA. The V gene end was trimmed by 6 bases and the J gene end by 10 bases; junction bases not matched to a gene: 18. The CDR3 sequence is 16 residues long. CDR3 sequence: CASSQREAGARKEQFF. The CDR3 nucleotides are TGTGCCAGCAGTCAAAGAGAGGCGGGAGCGCGAAAAGAGCAGTTCTTC.

This clonotype was observed many times. The chain joins TRBV20-1 to TRBJ2-3, with TRBD1 identical over 7 bases. Germline CDR1 is DFQATT and CDR2 is SNEGSKA (reference sequence). V trimming: 8 bases; J trimming: 5 bases; junction bases outside the gene matches: 7. The CDR3 runs 12 residues. CDR3 nucleotides: TGCAGTTACGTAGGGGGCCTAGATACGCAGTATTTT. This translates into CSYVGGLDTQYF.

This clonotype occurred a few times. The rearrangement links TRBV7-2 to TRBJ2-2, with D unresolved. Germline-derived CDR1 and CDR2 are SGHTA and FQGNSA. This CDR3 comprises 16 residues. V was clipped by 5 bases and J by 0 bases, with 13 bases between them. The CDR3 is CASSPRLSANTGELFF. The CDR3 nucleotides are TGTGCCAGCAGCCCCAGGTTATCAGCGAACACCGGGGAGCTGTTTTTT.

This clonotype was picked up many times. DNA for the CDR3: TGTGCCAGCAGTTATCAGGGAAGCGGGAGTCATGATGAGCAGTTCTTC. Its protein is CASSYQGSGSHDEQFF. The chain links TRBV6-5 to TRBJ2-1; TRBD2 aligns across 8 bases. The V and J ends lost 3 bases and 8 bases, in that order; junction bases with no gene match: 12. The V gene's germline CDR1 is MNHEY and CDR2 SVGAGI. The CDR3 length is 16 residues.

V and J are TRBV28 and TRBJ2-5, with D tentatively TRBD1 or TRBD2 (6 bases each). Trimming left V 5 bases short and J 5 bases short, with 15 bases between. Germline V gene sequence: CDR1 MDHEN, CDR2 SYDVKM. The CDR3 has 14 amino acids. The chain's CDR3 is CASSPIPGAETQYF. The CDR3 nucleotides are TGTGCCAGCAGTCCAATCCCGGGGGCTGAGACCCAGTACTTC.

The chain uses TRBV3-1 and TRBJ2-1; 10 nucleotides align to TRBD2. V lost 4 bases, J lost 7 bases, and 7 bases stayed unmatched. The V gene's germline CDR1 is LGHDT and CDR2 YNNKEL (reference sequence). This CDR3 has 15 residues. CDR3 nucleotide sequence: TGTGCCAGCAGCCTTACTAGCGGGAAGGGGAATGAGCAGTTCTTC. It encodes CASSLTSGKGNEQFF.

The table lists this clonotype with many counts. The chain has TRBV4-2 and TRBJ1-1; D is possibly TRBD1 (5 bases). The length of the CDR3 is 16 residues. Germline V gene sequence: CDR1 LGHNA, CDR2 YNFKEQ. Trimming shortened V by 2 bases and J by 1 base, and 14 bases separated the two germline ends. The CDR3 reads CASSQQTGTANTEAFF. The CDR3 nucleotides read TGTGCCAGCAGCCAACAGACCGGGACCGCGAACACTGAAGCTTTCTTT.

In this sample, this clonotype turned up many times. The V call is TRBV11-3, the J call TRBJ2-5; D ambiguous. The CDR3 has 15 amino acids. Trimming took off 1 base at V and 4 bases at J, with 13 bases between the two ends. From germline, CDR1 is SGHNT and CDR2 YENEEA. CDR3 sequence: CASSLGVSTSETQYF. The DNA for the CDR3 is TGTGCCAGCAGCTTAGGTGTCTCTACATCAGAGACCCAGTACTTC.

This clonotype has ten or more counts. The rearrangement joins TRBV11-1 to TRBJ2-7; 8 bases match TRBD2. CDR1 and CDR2 from the germline V gene are SGHAT and FQDESV (reference sequence). Trimming removed 7 bases from V and 2 bases from J; junction bases left unmatched: 4. The CDR3 runs 13 residues. CDR3 sequence reads: CASKVAGTYEQYF. CDR3 in DNA: TGTGCCAGCAAAGTAGCGGGGACCTACGAGCAGTACTTC. Full variable domain (remainder filled in from reference TRBV11-1 and TRBJ2-7): EAEVAQSPRYKITEKSQAVAFWCDPISGHATLYWYRQILGQGPELLVQFQDESVVDDSQLPKDRFSAERLKGVDSTLKIQPAELGDSAMYLCASKVAGTYEQYFGPGTRLTVT.

By sample share, this clonotype is medium-sized. The chain recombines TRBV11-3 with TRBJ2-2; possibly TRBD1 or TRBD2 for D (5 bases each). V was trimmed by 8 bases and J by 2 bases, leaving 9 bases between them. The length of the CDR3 is 13 residues. Germline values: CDR1 SGHNT, CDR2 YENEEA. Here the CDR3 DNA reads TGTGCCAGCGGGGACCTAAACACCGGGGAGCTGTTTTTT. Translated, it gives CASGDLNTGELFF.

This chain connects TRBV20-1 to TRBJ2-7, with 8 bases aligning to TRBD2. With 3 bases clipped from V and 1 base from J, the junction kept 8 bases outside the gene matches. This CDR3 spans 15 amino acids. Germline CDR1 reads DFQATT; CDR2 reads SNEGSKA (reference sequence). The CDR3 protein is CSARSGSGRSYEQYF. The CDR3 coding sequence is TGCAGTGCTAGGAGCGGGAGCGGGCGGTCCTACGAGCAGTACTTC.

This clonotype was observed a few times. The chain combines TRBV9 with TRBJ1-1; 9 positions agree with TRBD1. V shed 3 bases and J 0 bases; nucleotides not matched to a gene: 3. Germline CDR1 SGDLS, CDR2 YYNGEE. The length of the CDR3 is 15 residues. CDR3 DNA sequence: TGTGCCAGCAGCGGGGGACAGGGCATGAACACTGAAGCTTTCTTT. Translating it yields CASSGGQGMNTEAFF.

This clonotype was counted at least ten times. The chain links TRBV2 to TRBJ2-7, with D possibly matching TRBD2 (6 bases). CDR3 size: 13 residues. The germline CDR1 and CDR2 sequences are SNHLY and FYNNEI. Between the trimmed V and J ends, which lost 6 bases and 3 bases, there was a span of 12 bases. CDR3 in DNA: TGTGCCAGCAGGGGGGACTCGAGCTACGAGCAGTACTTC. This gives the protein CASRGDSSYEQYF.

This clonotype was observed many times. The V call is TRBV12-3 or TRBV12-4, the J call TRBJ1-2; D may be TRBD1 (5 bases). The CDR3 has 15 amino acids. Deletions cut 3 bases from V and 2 bases from J, with 13 bases between. The chain's CDR3 is CASSLSGRANYGYTF. DNA of the CDR3: TGTGCCAGCAGTTTGTCGGGCAGGGCAAACTATGGCTACACCTTC.

This clonotype was found many times. The chain recombines TRBV2 with TRBJ2-7; 10 bases match TRBD2. The CDR3 sequence is 16 residues long. V lost 1 base and J lost 0; bases outside the gene matches: 3. Germline V gene lookup returns CDR1 SNHLY and CDR2 FYNNEI. The CDR3 nucleotides are TGTGCCAGCAGTGAAGGGACTAGCGGATTCTCCTACGAGCAGTACTTC. Residues: CASSEGTSGFSYEQYF. Looking up the rest from reference TRBV2 and TRBJ2-7 gives the full variable domain: EPEVTQTPSHQVTQMGQEVILRCVPISNHLYFYWYRQILGQKVEFLVSFYNNEISEKSEIFDDQFSVERPDGSNFTLKIRSTKLEDSAMYFCASSEGTSGFSYEQYFGPGTRLTVT.

This clonotype was detected ten times or more. The J gene is TRBJ2-7, the V gene TRBV5-4, with D unclear. Germline CDR1 SGHNT, CDR2 YYREEE (reference sequence). The CDR3 is 14 amino acids. V dropped 4 bases and J dropped 0 bases, with 11 bases sitting between them. The DNA of the CDR3 is TGTGCCAGCAGCCGAATGGGTAACTCCTACGAGCAGTACTTC. Its translation: CASSRMGNSYEQYF.

This clonotype was found many times. The chain couples TRBV7-9 to TRBJ2-3; 11 bases are a match to TRBD2. Germline-derived CDR1 and CDR2 are SEHNR and FQNEAQ (reference sequence). Trimming cost V 8 bases and J 2 bases; bases outside gene matches: 6. The CDR3 contains 15 residues. CDR3 amino acids: CASSSGGTHTDTQYF. The CDR3 region has the DNA TGTGCCAGCTCTAGCGGGGGGACCCACACAGATACGCAGTATTTT.

This clonotype was counted a few times. The V gene is TRBV4-3, the J gene TRBJ1-5; D is unresolved. The ends were cut back, 1 base at V and 3 bases at J, with 16 bases in the middle. The CDR3 sequence is 17 residues long. Germline-derived CDR1 and CDR2 are LGHNA and YSLEER. CDR3 coding DNA: TGCGCCAGCAGCCAAGGCTTCAAAAGTTGGGACAATCAGCCCCAGCATTTT. Residues: CASSQGFKSWDNQPQHF.

At least ten counts were recorded for this clonotype. This rearrangement joins TRBV27 to TRBJ2-3; maybe TRBD2 (7 bases). Germline values: CDR1 MNHEY, CDR2 SMNVEV (reference sequence). The CDR3 loop spans 17 amino acids. Trimming took off 1 base at V and 1 base at J, with 15 bases between the two ends. CDR3 nucleotide sequence: TGTGCCAGCAGTTTATGGGGGCGGAGCGGGGGCACAGATACGCAGTATTTT. It is translated as CASSLWGRSGGTDTQYF.

About this clonotype: A much larger clone is a single base away; this may be a read error. The V and J genes are TRBV2 and TRBJ2-2, with 7 bases lining up with TRBD1. The CDR3 is 13 residues long. V lost 9 bases and J lost 6; bases outside the gene matches: 7. The germline CDR1 and CDR2 sequences are SNHLY and FYNNEI. CDR3 nucleotides: TGTGCCAGGAGGACAGGTGTCCCCGGGGAGCTGTTTTTT. It translates to CARRTGVPGELFF. The variable domain in full, with the rest retrieved from reference TRBV2 and TRBJ2-2, is EPEVTQTPSHQVTQMGQEVILRCVPISNHLYFYWYRQILGQKVEFLVSFYNNEISEKSEIFDDQFSVERPDGSNFTLKIRSTKLEDSAMYFCARRTGVPGELFFGEGSRLTVL.